These 17 T cell receptor beta chains originate from one sample sequenced in a study of control samples from healthy donors and cancer patients. Some clones are missing from TCRdb's copy, which holds only in-frame ones; the method was immunoSEQ multiplex PCR. Its clone listing holds about 190,000 clones. Material for sequencing was blood. The receptors were sampled from a woman in her twenties or thirties in good health.

The chain has TRBV27 and TRBJ1-5; 9 positions agree with TRBD1. V lost 0 bases and J lost 3; bases outside the gene matches: 9. Germline-derived CDR1 and CDR2 are MNHEY and SMNVEV (reference sequence). This CDR3 is 18 amino acids long. CDR3 residues: CASSLSFGTGKSNQPQHF. CDR3 bases: TGTGCCAGCAGTTTATCGTTTGGGACAGGGAAGTCCAATCAGCCCCAGCATTTT.

The chain carries TRBV6-6 and TRBJ1-2; 8 bases line up with TRBD1. The CDR3 contains 16 residues. Per germline, CDR1 MNHNY and CDR2 SVGAGI (reference sequence). The V and J ends lost 5 bases and 2 bases, in that order; junction bases with no gene match: 10. This chain's CDR3 is CASSLPSGQANYGYTF. The CDR3 bases are TGTGCCAGCAGTCTACCCTCGGGACAGGCAAACTATGGCTACACCTTC.

The chain is built from TRBV3-1 (or the pseudogene TRBV3-2) and TRBJ1-5, with D unresolved. V was cut by 2 bases and J by 2 bases, with 4 bases left in between. The CDR3 extends over 13 amino acids. From germline, CDR1 is LGHDT and CDR2 YNNKEL (reference sequence). The CDR3 is CASSQSRNQPQHF. The CDR3 nucleotides read TGTGCCAGCAGCCAAAGCCGCAATCAGCCCCAGCATTTT.

V gene TRBV7-2 combines with J gene TRBJ2-5, with TRBD1 as a possible D gene (6 bases). Germline values: CDR1 SGHTA, CDR2 FQGNSA. V was shortened by 5 bases and J by 3 bases, with 13 bases between the two germline ends. This CDR3 region has 14 residues. CDR3 region: CASSTTGRKETQYF. CDR3 sequence (DNA): TGTGCCAGCAGCACCACAGGGCGGAAAGAGACCCAGTACTTC.

The CDR3 coding sequence is TGTGCCAGCAGTGAAACAGGGGGGTTAGCTTTCTTT. The encoded protein is CASSETGGLAFF. The rearrangement links TRBV28 to TRBJ1-1; 8 bases align to TRBD1. With V trimmed by 5 bases and J by 10 bases, 6 bases remained unmatched. Germline assignment: CDR1 MDHEN and CDR2 SYDVKM. The CDR3 is 12 residues long.

The rearrangement uses TRBV3-1 (or the pseudogene TRBV3-2) and TRBJ2-3; D is unclear. Germline assignment: CDR1 LGHDT and CDR2 YNNKEL (reference sequence). The CDR3 is 11 amino acids. V dropped 2 bases and J dropped 6 bases, with 3 bases sitting between them. For the CDR3, the DNA is TGTGCCAGCAGCCAATATGATACGCAGTATTTT. This sequence encodes CASSQYDTQYF.

The chain recombines TRBV28 with TRBJ1-5; 7 bases align to TRBD1. Trimming at V came to 5 bases and at J to 4 bases, leaving 8 bases not matched to a gene. From germline, CDR1 is MDHEN and CDR2 SYDVKM. This CDR3 is 15 amino acids long. The CDR3 here is CASSAGTEGNQPQHF. For the CDR3, the DNA is TGTGCCAGCAGTGCCGGGACAGAGGGGAATCAGCCCCAGCATTTT.

The chain links TRBV7-8 to TRBJ2-3; D not certain. The V end lost 5 bases, the J end lost 6 bases, and 21 bases lay between the germline ends. Germline V lookup: CDR1 SGHVS, CDR2 FQNEAQ. The CDR3 covers 16 residues. CDR3: CASSARRTRTRDTQYF. The CDR3 coding sequence is TGTGCCAGCAGCGCCCGACGAACTCGAACGAGGGATACGCAGTATTTT.

The chain employs TRBV6-1 and TRBJ1-2; D remains unclear. CDR3 length: 15 amino acids. Germline CDR1 is MNHNS and CDR2 is SASEGT. The V gene lost 3 bases and the J gene lost 4 bases, with 15 bases spanning the gap. The CDR3 sequence: CASSDPGTGFYGYTF. Here the CDR3 DNA reads TGTGCCAGCAGTGACCCGGGCACTGGCTTCTATGGCTACACCTTC.

This chain joins TRBV18 and TRBJ2-3; D not certain. The CDR3 is 14 amino acids. V lost 3 bases and J 6 bases, leaving 13 bases between the germline ends. Germline V CDR1 and CDR2: KGHSH, LQKENI. CDR3 loop: CASSPNSPEDTQYF. Written as DNA, the CDR3 is TGTGCCAGCTCACCTAATTCCCCCGAGGATACGCAGTATTTT.

V and J are TRBV2 and TRBJ1-2; D may be TRBD1 (5 bases). The germline gives CDR1 SNHLY, CDR2 FYNNEI. Trimming pared 2 bases from V and 6 bases from J, leaving 16 bases between. The CDR3 contains 15 residues. CDR3 loop: CASSESGDLLNGYTF. As DNA, the CDR3 is TGTGCCAGCAGTGAATCCGGGGACCTCTTAAATGGCTACACCTTC.

The gene calls are TRBV10-3 and TRBJ1-1; D not resolved. The ends were cut back, 1 base at V and 0 bases at J, with 9 bases in the middle. The CDR3 has 15 residues. The germline gives CDR1 ENHRY, CDR2 SYGVKD. This chain's CDR3 is CAISELEVMNTEAFF. DNA for the CDR3: TGTGCCATCAGTGAGTTGGAAGTGATGAACACTGAAGCTTTCTTT.

The rearrangement links TRBV4-1 to TRBJ2-1, with 11 bases identical to TRBD2. Germline V gives CDR1 MGHRA, CDR2 YSYEKL. This CDR3 region has 18 residues. The junction had 13 bases not matched to a gene; V was cut back by 2 bases and J by 7 bases. CDR3 region: CASSQSHSGGATRNEQFF. DNA of the CDR3: TGCGCCAGCAGCCAATCACATAGCGGGGGGGCAACCAGAAATGAGCAGTTCTTC.

The chain carries TRBV6-2 or TRBV6-3 and TRBJ1-1; unclear D gene. V lost 2 bases and J lost 0, with 13 bases in between. The CDR3 sequence is 16 residues long. Looked up from germline, CDR1 is MNHEY and CDR2 is SVGEGT. The chain's CDR3 is CASSYQRGRLNTEAFF. In DNA form, the CDR3 reads TGTGCCAGCAGTTACCAAAGAGGACGCCTGAACACTGAAGCTTTCTTT.

This rearrangement joins TRBV9 to TRBJ2-3, with TRBD2 matching 14 bases. Germline V gives CDR1 SGDLS, CDR2 YYNGEE. There are 19 residues in the CDR3. The trim removed 3 bases at V and 3 bases at J, leaving 12 bases unmatched. The CDR3 sequence: CASSGPVGLAGVQTDTQYF. The CDR3 DNA follows: TGTGCCAGCAGCGGCCCGGTGGGACTAGCGGGGGTACAGACAGATACGCAGTATTTT.

Points on this clone: An end of the junction does not agree with germline; a read error may underlie this. V is TRBV7-7 and J is TRBJ2-7; TRBD2 agrees at 8 bases. The CDR3 is 15 residues long. Germline CDR1 is SSHAT and CDR2 is FNYEAQ (reference sequence). The CDR3 sequence is CASSLTGGVSDEQYF. For the CDR3, the DNA is TGTGCTAGCAGCTTAACGGGGGGGGTGTCCGATGAGCAGTACTTC.

The V and J genes are TRBV7-2 and TRBJ2-7, with D tentatively TRBD1 (5 bases). Germline V CDR1 and CDR2: SGHTA, FQGNSA. V was shortened by 1 base and J by 3 bases, with 10 bases between the two germline ends. The CDR3 contains 14 residues. CDR3 sequence: CASSLVQGIYEQYF. CDR3 sequence (DNA): TGTGCCAGCAGCTTAGTCCAGGGAATCTACGAGCAGTACTTC. Together with reference TRBV7-2 and TRBJ2-7, the CDR3 gives the full variable domain: GAGVSQSPSNKVTEKGKDVELRCDPISGHTALYWYRQSLGQGLEFLIYFQGNSAPDKSGLPSDRFSAERTGGSVSTLTIQRTQQEDSAVYLCASSLVQGIYEQYFGPGTRLTVT.